The entry that follows covers one T cell receptor (beta chain) sequence. Its antigen is not known. Germline V gene data show CDR1 as SGHAT and CDR2 as FQNNGV. The CDR3 length is 14 residues. This record comes from a study of T cells expressing NK-cell markers. As for the study in general: Sorted CD3+CD56-NKG2C+, CD3+CD56+NKG2C- and CD3+CD56+NKG2C+ T cells were the source of the TCR beta repertoires.

Each CDR3 protein gets one entry in TCRdb, which reprocessed the 5' RACE reads and gives no DNA. Its table lists about 460,000 distinct CDR3 sequences. Study-level results: Clarity on HCMV specificity was lacking for the expanded NKG2C+ T cell clones. The contribution of dominant NKG2C+ clonotypes to CD8+ T cells in roughly 6 donors was 1.0-7.0%.

The V and J genes are TRBV11-2 and TRBJ1-1; TCRdb picks TRBD1, but there is no DNA to check that call. This TCR derives from a woman aged 50 to 65 in good health. The sample was blood T cells: a sorted CD56 or NKG2C T cell subset, CD4+ or CD8+ T cells, or bulk PBMC T cells (not recorded which). The CDR3 sequence is CASSSNRGRGEAFF.